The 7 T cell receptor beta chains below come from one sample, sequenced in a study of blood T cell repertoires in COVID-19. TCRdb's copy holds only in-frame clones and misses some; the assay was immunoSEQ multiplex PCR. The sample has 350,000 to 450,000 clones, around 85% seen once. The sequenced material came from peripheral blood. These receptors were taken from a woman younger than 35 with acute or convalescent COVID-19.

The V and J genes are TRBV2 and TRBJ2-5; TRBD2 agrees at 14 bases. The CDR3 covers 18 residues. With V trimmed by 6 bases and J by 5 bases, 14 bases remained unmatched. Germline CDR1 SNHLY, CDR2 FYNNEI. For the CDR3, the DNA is TGTGCCAGCAGGGAGCGTGCAGGACTAGCGGGGGGAGGGGAGACCCAGTACTTC. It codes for CASRERAGLAGGGETQYF. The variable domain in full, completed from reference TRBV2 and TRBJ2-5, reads EPEVTQTPSHQVTQMGQEVILRCVPISNHLYFYWYRQILGQKVEFLVSFYNNEISEKSEIFDDQFSVERPDGSNFTLKIRSTKLEDSAMYFCASRERAGLAGGGETQYFGPGTRLLVL.

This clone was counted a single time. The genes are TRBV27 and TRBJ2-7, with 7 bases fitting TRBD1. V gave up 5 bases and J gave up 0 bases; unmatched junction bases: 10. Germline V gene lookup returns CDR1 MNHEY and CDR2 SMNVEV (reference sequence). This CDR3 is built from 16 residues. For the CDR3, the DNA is TGTGCCAGCAGTCCCGGACAGGCCATTAGCTCCTACGAGCAGTACTTC. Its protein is CASSPGQAISSYEQYF.

CDR3 nucleotide sequence: TGTGCCACCAGTGGCCTTGGACAGGGGGCGCATGAGCAGTTCTTC. Residues: CATSGLGQGAHEQFF. The V gene is TRBV24-1, the J gene TRBJ2-1; 11 bases match TRBD1. The CDR3 is 15 amino acids. Germline CDR1 is KGHDR and CDR2 is SFDVKD. The J segment lost 8 bases and the V segment lost 5 bases, leaving 7 bases of the junction unmatched.

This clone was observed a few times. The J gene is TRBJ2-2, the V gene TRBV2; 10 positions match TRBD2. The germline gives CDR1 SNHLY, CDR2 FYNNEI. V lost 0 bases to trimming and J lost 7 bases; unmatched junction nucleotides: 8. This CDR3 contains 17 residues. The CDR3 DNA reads TGTGCCAGCAGTGAAGCGCAAGCGGGGGGGCCGGTCGGGGAGCTGTTTTTT. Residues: CASSEAQAGGPVGELFF.

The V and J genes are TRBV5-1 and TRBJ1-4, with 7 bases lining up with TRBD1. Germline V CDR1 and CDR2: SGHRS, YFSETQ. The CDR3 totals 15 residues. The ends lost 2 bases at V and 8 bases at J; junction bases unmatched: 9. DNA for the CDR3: TGCGCCAGCAGCTTAAGAGGGGGCGCGGGGGAAAAACTGTTTTTT. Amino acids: CASSLRGGAGEKLFF.

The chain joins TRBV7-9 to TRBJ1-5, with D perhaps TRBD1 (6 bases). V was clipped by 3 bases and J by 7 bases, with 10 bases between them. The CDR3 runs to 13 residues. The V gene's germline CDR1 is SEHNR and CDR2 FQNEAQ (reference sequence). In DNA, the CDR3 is TGTGCCAGCAGCTTTAAGGGGGAGCAGCCCCAGCATTTT. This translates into CASSFKGEQPQHF.

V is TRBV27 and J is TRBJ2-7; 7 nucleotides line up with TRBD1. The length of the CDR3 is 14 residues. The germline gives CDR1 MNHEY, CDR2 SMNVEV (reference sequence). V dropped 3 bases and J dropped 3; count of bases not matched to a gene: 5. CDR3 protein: CASSFEGADYEQYF. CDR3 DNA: TGTGCCAGCAGTTTTGAGGGGGCAGACTACGAGCAGTACTTC.